This TCR beta chain was recovered during a study of T cell repertoires in cytomegalovirus infection. About the research overall: Carrying CMV and the relevant HLA type showed in public TCR beta signatures.

MiXCR, run by TCRdb on the reads, gives a single entry per CDR3 protein. The sample includes 450,000 to 650,000 distinct CDR3 sequences, about 25% seen only once; the top ten take roughly 13%. For this clonotype: Its antigen is undetermined.

Study conclusions and caveats: The ex vivo response was dominated by HLA-C-restricted CMV-specific TCR beta clonotypes.

The V segment lost 4 bases and the J segment 6 bases; nucleotides outside the gene matches: 5. CDR3 length: 15 amino acids. Germline-derived CDR1 and CDR2 are ENHRY and SYGVKD. The sample comprised PBMCs. The rearrangement joins TRBV10-3 to TRBJ2-3, with TRBD2 identical over 12 bases. The sequence was collected from a human donor in good health (CMV status not recorded). Some clones in this sample may be carry-over from other donors' samples. The CDR3 sequence is CAISGLAGVMDTQYF. CDR3 bases: TGTGCCATCAGTGGACTAGCGGGAGTAATGGATACGCAGTATTTT.